The 18 T cell receptor beta chains below come from one sample, sequenced in a study of shared clonotypes between healthy human individuals (TCRdb year 2020). To prepare the library, the immunoSEQ multiplex PCR assay was applied. As stored in TCRdb, this immuneACCESS dataset retains in-frame rearrangements with V and J assigned. A fraction of the clones does not appear; measured against another copy, unresolved V genes explain less than half of the discrepancy, and the remainder lacks a known reason. For this sample the table gives millions of clones, of which approximately 94% were detected only once. Jointly, the top ten make up 1.5% to 2% of the sample. CD8 naive samples consisted of CD45RO-negative cells that were positively selected for CCR7, yielding a CD45RA+CCR7+ population without TemRA cells. Source material: naive CD8+ T cells from PBMCs. The label giving this sample's cell subset or site can be read as: CD45RA+CCR7+. The receptors originated from a man aged 18 to 35 in good health. Some clones in this sample may be carry-over from other donors' samples.

This CDR3 reads CASSERADNIQYF. CDR3 DNA: TGTGCCAGCAGTGAACGGGCTGACAACATTCAGTACTTC. The chain combines TRBV2 with TRBJ2-4; unclear D gene. Germline CDR1 is SNHLY and CDR2 is FYNNEI. The CDR3 is 13 amino acids. The V end lost 2 bases, the J end lost 7 bases, and 9 bases lay between the germline ends.

The chain has TRBV19 and TRBJ1-2; no firm D call. Trimming stripped 0 bases from V and 4 bases from J, with 12 bases between. The CDR3 loop spans 15 amino acids. From germline, CDR1 is LNHDA and CDR2 SQIVND (reference sequence). CDR3 loop: CASSIERGYGYGYTF. As DNA, the CDR3 is TGTGCCAGTAGTATAGAGAGAGGGTACGGCTATGGCTACACCTTC.

This chain connects TRBV5-8 to TRBJ2-7; D is perhaps TRBD2 (6 bases). CDR1 and CDR2 (germline): SGHTS, YDEGEE. CDR3 length: 13 residues. The V gene lost 3 bases and the J gene lost 5 bases, with 12 bases spanning the gap. In DNA form, the CDR3 reads TGTGCCAGCAGCTCCAGGGAGGCCCACGAGCAGTACTTC. Its translation: CASSSREAHEQYF.

This clone appeared a single time. The chain combines TRBV28 with TRBJ2-5, with TRBD1 as a possible D gene (7 bases). Trimming cost V 2 bases and J 3 bases, with 19 bases left between them. The germline V gene encodes CDR1 MDHEN and CDR2 SYDVKM. The length of the CDR3 is 17 residues. DNA of the CDR3: TGTGCCAGCAGTTTAGAATTTCCGGGCGGGACAGAAGAGACCCAGTACTTC. Protein product: CASSLEFPGGTEETQYF. The whole variable domain, filled in from reference TRBV28 and TRBJ2-5, reads DVKVTQSSRYLVKRTGEKVFLECVQDMDHENMFWYRQDPGLGLRLIYFSYDVKMKEKGDIPEGYSVSREKKERFSLILESASTNQTSMYLCASSLEFPGGTEETQYFGPGTRLLVL.

Regarding this clone: The sample holds other DNA sequences that translate to the same CDR3. The chain is built from TRBV28 and TRBJ1-3; D is undetermined. The CDR3 consists of 14 residues. Germline V lookup: CDR1 MDHEN, CDR2 SYDVKM. The V end lost 2 bases, the J end lost 0 bases, and 5 bases lay between the germline ends. The CDR3: CASSLVSSGNTIYF. In DNA, the CDR3 is TGTGCCAGCAGTTTAGTCAGCTCTGGAAACACCATATATTTT.

This sequence joins TRBV9 and TRBJ2-7, with D possibly matching TRBD2 (6 bases). Germline-derived CDR1 and CDR2 are SGDLS and YYNGEE. V shed 4 bases and J shed 4 bases, with 15 bases lying between them. The CDR3 is 14 residues long. Written as DNA, the CDR3 is TGTGCCAGCAGCCCCGGGGACTTCCCTTACGAGCAGTACTTC. It specifies CASSPGDFPYEQYF. Supplemented by reference TRBV9 and TRBJ2-7, the full variable domain reads DSGVTQTPKHLITATGQRVTLRCSPRSGDLSVYWYQQSLDQGLQFLIQYYNGEERAKGNILERFSAQQFPDLHSELNLSSLELGDSALYFCASSPGDFPYEQYFGPGTRLTVT.

This clone was recorded only once. This sequence joins TRBV10-3 and TRBJ2-7; 7 nucleotides agree with TRBD2. With 3 bases clipped from V and 4 bases from J, the junction kept 12 bases outside the gene matches. The CDR3 is 16 amino acids. Per the germline V gene, CDR1 is ENHRY and CDR2 is SYGVKD. The chain's CDR3 is CAISDLRREKEYEQYF. Here the CDR3 DNA reads TGTGCCATCAGTGACCTCCGGCGGGAGAAGGAGTACGAGCAGTACTTC.

This sequence joins TRBV6-5 and TRBJ2-7; TRBD1 might be the D (5 bases). The V gene's germline CDR1 is MNHEY and CDR2 SVGAGI. Deletions cut 6 bases from V and 3 bases from J, with 18 bases between. CDR3 length: 15 residues. CDR3 DNA: TGTGCCAGCAGCATGGGGCAGGATAGTTTCTACGAGCAGTACTTC. This translates into CASSMGQDSFYEQYF.

This clone has a single count. V gene TRBV6-5 combines with J gene TRBJ1-2, with 8 bases identical to TRBD1. The CDR3 runs to 14 residues. Germline-derived CDR1 and CDR2 are MNHEY and SVGAGI. Losses at the gene ends were 2 bases for V and 4 bases for J; bases not matched to a gene: 3. The CDR3 loop is CASSYPGGGYGYTF. CDR3 coding DNA: TGTGCCAGCAGTTACCCAGGGGGCGGCTATGGCTACACCTTC.

The rearrangement uses TRBV19 and TRBJ1-5; no reliable D call. V was pared by 5 bases and J by 4 bases, with 12 bases between. This CDR3 has 14 amino acids. Germline loops: CDR1 LNHDA, CDR2 SQIVND (reference sequence). The CDR3 protein is CASSDRAYNQPQHF. CDR3 bases: TGTGCCAGTAGTGACCGGGCCTATAATCAGCCCCAGCATTTT.

The chain carries TRBV10-3 and TRBJ2-3; D is ambiguous. This CDR3 comprises 11 residues. V lost 9 bases to trimming and J lost 1 base, with 5 bases between them. CDR1 and CDR2 (germline): ENHRY, SYGVKD. This CDR3 reads CAIRGTDTQYF. CDR3 coding DNA: TGTGCCATACGCGGCACAGATACGCAGTATTTT.

As regards this clone: In the same sample, other DNA sequences code for this CDR3. The rearrangement links TRBV28 to TRBJ2-7, with TRBD2 matching over 7 bases. Germline CDR1 reads MDHEN; CDR2 reads SYDVKM. This CDR3 has 14 residues. V dropped 2 bases and J dropped 1; count of bases not matched to a gene: 2. In DNA, the CDR3 is TGTGCCAGCAGTTTAGCGGGAGCTTCCTACGAGCAGTACTTC. Translated, it gives CASSLAGASYEQYF.

The chain is built from TRBV9 and TRBJ1-2; D is unresolved. The V end lost 3 bases, the J end lost 3 bases, and 12 bases lay between the germline ends. Per the germline V gene, CDR1 is SGDLS and CDR2 is YYNGEE. The CDR3 is made up of 14 amino acids. The CDR3 DNA reads as TGTGCCAGCAGCGCCGAGGAGGGCCACTATGGCTACACCTTC. Protein: CASSAEEGHYGYTF.

The chain has TRBV7-3 and TRBJ1-2; 11 nucleotides agree with TRBD1. Germline V lookup: CDR1 SGHTA, CDR2 FQGTGA. The CDR3 consists of 14 residues. V was clipped by 5 bases and J by 7 bases; unmatched bases: 6. The CDR3 DNA follows: TGTGCCAGCAGCGAGGACAGGGGGCGCAGTGGCTACACCTTC. It encodes CASSEDRGRSGYTF.

V gene TRBV6-1 combines with J gene TRBJ1-1; 7 bases are a match to TRBD1. The germline V gene has CDR1 MNHNS and CDR2 SASEGT. J was trimmed by 5 bases and V by 2 bases; bases with no gene match: 5. This CDR3 comprises 14 residues. For the CDR3, the DNA is TGTGCCAGCAGTGAAAGGGGGCGAAGAACTGAAGCTTTCTTT. Residues: CASSERGRRTEAFF.

This chain uses TRBV6-4 with TRBJ2-1, with TRBD2 matching 8 bases. The CDR3 is made up of 16 amino acids. The V segment lost 3 bases and the J segment 5 bases; nucleotides outside the gene matches: 9. Germline loops: CDR1 MRHNA, CDR2 SNTAGT. In DNA form, the CDR3 reads TGTGCCAGCAGTGAGCGGATAGCGGGGCCAAACAATGAGCAGTTCTTC. This translates into CASSERIAGPNNEQFF.

The chain uses TRBV27 and TRBJ2-3; D remains unclear. CDR3 size: 12 residues. Trimming cost V 5 bases and J 4 bases, with 7 bases left between them. From germline, CDR1 is MNHEY and CDR2 SMNVEV (reference sequence). The CDR3 here is CASSNSSDTQYF. The CDR3 nucleotides are TGTGCCAGCAGTAACAGCTCAGATACGCAGTATTTT.

The J gene is TRBJ2-7, the V gene TRBV27, with D perhaps matching TRBD1 or TRBD2 (6 bases each). Germline V CDR1 and CDR2: MNHEY, SMNVEV (reference sequence). CDR3 size: 14 residues. V was trimmed by 6 bases and J by 2 bases, leaving 14 bases between them. The CDR3 here is CASSFPGAAYEQYF. In nucleotides, the CDR3 is TGTGCCAGCAGCTTTCCGGGGGCGGCCTACGAGCAGTACTTC.